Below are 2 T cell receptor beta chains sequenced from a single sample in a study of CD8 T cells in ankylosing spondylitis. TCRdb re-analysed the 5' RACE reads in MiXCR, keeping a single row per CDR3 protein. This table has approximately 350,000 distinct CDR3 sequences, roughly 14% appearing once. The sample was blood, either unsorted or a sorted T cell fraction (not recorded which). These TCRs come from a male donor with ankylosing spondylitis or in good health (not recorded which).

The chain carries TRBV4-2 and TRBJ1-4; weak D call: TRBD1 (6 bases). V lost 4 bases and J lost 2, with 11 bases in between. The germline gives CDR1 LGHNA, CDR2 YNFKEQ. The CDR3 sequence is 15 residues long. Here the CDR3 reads CASSPRGGTNEKLFF. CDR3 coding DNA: TGTGCCAGCAGCCCACGAGGGGGGACTAATGAAAAACTGTTTTTT.

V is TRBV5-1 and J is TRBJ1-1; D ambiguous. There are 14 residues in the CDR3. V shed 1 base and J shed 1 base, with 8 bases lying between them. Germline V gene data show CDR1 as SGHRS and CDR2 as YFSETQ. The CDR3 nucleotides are TGCGCCAGCAGCTTGACGGTGTCGAACACTGAAGCTTTCTTT. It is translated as CASSLTVSNTEAFF.